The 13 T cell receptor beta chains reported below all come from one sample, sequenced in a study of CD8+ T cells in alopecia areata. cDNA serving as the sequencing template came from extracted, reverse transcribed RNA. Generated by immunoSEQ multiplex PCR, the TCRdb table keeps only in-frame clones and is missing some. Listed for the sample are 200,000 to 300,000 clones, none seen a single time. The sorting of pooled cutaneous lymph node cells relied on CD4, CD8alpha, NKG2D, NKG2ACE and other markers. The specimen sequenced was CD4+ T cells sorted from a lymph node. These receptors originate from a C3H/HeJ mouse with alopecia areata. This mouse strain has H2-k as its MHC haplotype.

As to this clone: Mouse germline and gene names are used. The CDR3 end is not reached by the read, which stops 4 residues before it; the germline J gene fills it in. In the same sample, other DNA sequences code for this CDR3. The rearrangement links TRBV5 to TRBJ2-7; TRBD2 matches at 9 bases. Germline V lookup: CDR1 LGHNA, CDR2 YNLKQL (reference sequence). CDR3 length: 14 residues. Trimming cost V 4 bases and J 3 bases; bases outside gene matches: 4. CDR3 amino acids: CASSPPGLGYEQYF. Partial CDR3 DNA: TGTGCCAGCAGCCCCCCGGGACTGGGCTAT.

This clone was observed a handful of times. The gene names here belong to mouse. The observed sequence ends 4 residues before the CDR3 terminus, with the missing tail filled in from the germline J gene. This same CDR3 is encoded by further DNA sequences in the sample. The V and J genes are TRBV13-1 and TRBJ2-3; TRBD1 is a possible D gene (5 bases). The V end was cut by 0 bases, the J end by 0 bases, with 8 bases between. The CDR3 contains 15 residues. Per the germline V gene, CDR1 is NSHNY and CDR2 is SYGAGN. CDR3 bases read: TGTGCCAGCAGTGATGGACAGTCTAGTGCAGAA. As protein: CASSDGQSSAE. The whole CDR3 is CASSDGQSSAETLYF.

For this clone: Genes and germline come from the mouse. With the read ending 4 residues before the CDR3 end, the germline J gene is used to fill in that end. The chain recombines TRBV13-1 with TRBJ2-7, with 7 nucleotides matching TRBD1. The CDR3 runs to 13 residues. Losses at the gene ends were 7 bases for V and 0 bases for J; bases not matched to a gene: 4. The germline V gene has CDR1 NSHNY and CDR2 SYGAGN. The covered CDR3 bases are TGTGCCAGCCGGGGACAGCACTCCTAT. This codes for CASRGQHSY. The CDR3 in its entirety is CASRGQHSYEQYF.

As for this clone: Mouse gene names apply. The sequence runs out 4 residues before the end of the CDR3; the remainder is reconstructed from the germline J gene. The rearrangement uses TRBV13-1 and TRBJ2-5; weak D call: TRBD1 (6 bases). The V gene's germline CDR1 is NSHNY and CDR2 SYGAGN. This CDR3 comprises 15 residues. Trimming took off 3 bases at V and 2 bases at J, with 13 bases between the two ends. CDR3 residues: CASSATRQAQDTQYF. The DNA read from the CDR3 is TGTGCCAGCAGTGCTACCAGACAGGCCCAAGAC.

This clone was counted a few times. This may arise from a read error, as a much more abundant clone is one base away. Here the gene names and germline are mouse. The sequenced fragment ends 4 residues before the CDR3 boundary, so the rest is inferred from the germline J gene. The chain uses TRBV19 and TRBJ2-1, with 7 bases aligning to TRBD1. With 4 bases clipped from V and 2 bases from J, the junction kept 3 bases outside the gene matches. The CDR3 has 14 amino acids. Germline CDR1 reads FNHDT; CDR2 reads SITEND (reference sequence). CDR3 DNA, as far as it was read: TGTGCCAGCAGTGTAGGGACAGACTATGCT. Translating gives CASSVGTDYA. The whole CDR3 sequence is CASSVGTDYAEQFF.

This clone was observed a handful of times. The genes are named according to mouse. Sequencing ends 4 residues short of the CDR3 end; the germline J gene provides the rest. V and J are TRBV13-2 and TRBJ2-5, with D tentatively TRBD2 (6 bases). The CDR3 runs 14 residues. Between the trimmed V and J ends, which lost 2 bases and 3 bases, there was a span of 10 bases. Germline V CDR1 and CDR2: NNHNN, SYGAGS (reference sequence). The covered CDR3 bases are TGTGCCAGCGGTGAACGACTGGAGCAAGAC. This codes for CASGERLEQD. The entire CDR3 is CASGERLEQDTQYF.

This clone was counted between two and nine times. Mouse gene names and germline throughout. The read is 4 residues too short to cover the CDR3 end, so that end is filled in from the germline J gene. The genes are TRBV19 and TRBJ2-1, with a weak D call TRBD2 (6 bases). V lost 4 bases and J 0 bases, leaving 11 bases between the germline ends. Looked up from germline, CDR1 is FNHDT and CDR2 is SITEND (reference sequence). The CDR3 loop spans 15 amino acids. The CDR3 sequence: CASSSGTYNYAEQFF. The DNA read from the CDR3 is TGTGCCAGCAGTTCCGGGACTTATAACTATGCT.

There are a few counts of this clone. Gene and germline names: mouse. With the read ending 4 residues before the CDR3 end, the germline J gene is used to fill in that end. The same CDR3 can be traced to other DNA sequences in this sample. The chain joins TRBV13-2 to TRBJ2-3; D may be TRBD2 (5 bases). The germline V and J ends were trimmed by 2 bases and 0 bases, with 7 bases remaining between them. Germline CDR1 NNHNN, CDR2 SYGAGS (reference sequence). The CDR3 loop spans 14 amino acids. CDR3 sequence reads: CASGDWASAETLYF. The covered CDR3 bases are TGTGCCAGCGGTGACTGGGCTAGTGCAGAA.

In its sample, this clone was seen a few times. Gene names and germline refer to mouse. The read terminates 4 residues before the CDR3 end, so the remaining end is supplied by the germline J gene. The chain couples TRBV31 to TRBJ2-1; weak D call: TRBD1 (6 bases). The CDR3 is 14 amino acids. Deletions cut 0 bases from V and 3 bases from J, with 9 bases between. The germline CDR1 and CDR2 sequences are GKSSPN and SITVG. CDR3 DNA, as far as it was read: TGTGCCTGGAGTCTAAGGGGGACCTATGCT. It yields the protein CAWSLRGTYA. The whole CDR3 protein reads CAWSLRGTYAEQFF.

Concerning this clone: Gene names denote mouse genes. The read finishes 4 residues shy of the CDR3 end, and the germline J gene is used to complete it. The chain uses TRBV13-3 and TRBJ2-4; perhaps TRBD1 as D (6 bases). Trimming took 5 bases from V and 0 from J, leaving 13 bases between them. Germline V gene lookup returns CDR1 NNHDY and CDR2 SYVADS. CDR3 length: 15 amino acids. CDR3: CASSGDKVSQNTLYF. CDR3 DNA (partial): TGTGCCAGCAGCGGGGACAAAGTTAGTCAAAAC.

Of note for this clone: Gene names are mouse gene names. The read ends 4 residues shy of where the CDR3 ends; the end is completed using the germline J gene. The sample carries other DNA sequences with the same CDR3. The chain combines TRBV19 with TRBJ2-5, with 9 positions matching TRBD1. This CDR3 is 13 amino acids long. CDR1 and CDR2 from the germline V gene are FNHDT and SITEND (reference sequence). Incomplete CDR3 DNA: TGTGCCAGCAGTATGGGACAGGGAGAC. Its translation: CASSMGQGD. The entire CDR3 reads CASSMGQGDTQYF. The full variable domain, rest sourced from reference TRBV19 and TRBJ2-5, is GGIITQTPKFLIGQEGQKLTLKCQQNFNHDTMYWYRQDSGKGLRLIYYSITENDLQKGDLSEGYDASREKKSSFSLTVTSAQKNEMAVFLCASSMGQGDTQYFGPGTRLLVL.

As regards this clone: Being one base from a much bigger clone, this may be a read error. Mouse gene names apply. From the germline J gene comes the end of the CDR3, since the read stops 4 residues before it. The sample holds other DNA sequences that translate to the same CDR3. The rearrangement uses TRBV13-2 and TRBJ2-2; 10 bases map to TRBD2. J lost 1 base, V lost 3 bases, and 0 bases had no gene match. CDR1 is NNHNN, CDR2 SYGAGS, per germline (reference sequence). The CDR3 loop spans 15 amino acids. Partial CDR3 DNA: TGTGCCAGCGGTGGACTGGGGGGAAACACCGGG. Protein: CASGGLGGNTG. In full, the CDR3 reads CASGGLGGNTGQLYF.

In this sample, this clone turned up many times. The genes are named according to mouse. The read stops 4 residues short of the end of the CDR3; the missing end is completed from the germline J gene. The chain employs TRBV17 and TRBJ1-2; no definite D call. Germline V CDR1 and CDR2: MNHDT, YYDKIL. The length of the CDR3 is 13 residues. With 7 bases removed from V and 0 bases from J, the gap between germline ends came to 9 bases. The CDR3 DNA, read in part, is TGTGCTAGCAAACAGCATGCAAACTCC. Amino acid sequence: CASKQHANS. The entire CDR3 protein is CASKQHANSDYTF.